Here is one T cell receptor beta chain with its context. This clonotype turned up a few times. Its antigen remains unidentified. No per-base quality is available; no much larger clone lies one base away. This sample is drawn from a study of blood T cells in healthy people across ages (dated by TCRdb to between 2014 and 2017). Broadly, across the study: In model experiments, template switching captured about one uniquely barcoded TCR beta cDNA molecule for every two T cells. Using deep sequencing normalized with unique cDNA molecular identifiers, the study measured how TCR beta repertoire diversity changes with age. Donors were grouped into four age groups: young (average 16 years), middle-aged (39), aged (roughly 67) and long-lived (approximately 81). To avoid experimental bias, donors of different ages were randomly spread across the sequencing lanes. Two additional independent replicas of 1 million unique cDNA reads from the same blood draw were analyzed for two donors (one aged 18 to 30 and one aged 80 or older).

Preparation of the library involved 5' RACE. The reads were generated on an Illumina HiSeq 2500. A second PCR of 7 to 11 cycles was performed with a sample-barcoded 5' primer and a J-beta primer mix. A unique molecular identifier was introduced onto each TCR beta cDNA molecule by a template-switch 5' adaptor carrying 12 random nucleotides. Each sample yielded at least 3 million CDR3-containing paired-end reads. First-strand cDNA synthesis was performed from all RNA using the Mint cDNA synthesis kit, with priming by a TRBC-specific oligonucleotide. After uracil-DNA glycosylase treatment, a first 18-cycle PCR used universal primers M1SS and BC2_uni_R on all cDNA. In the authors' own workflow: For normalization, 1 million high-quality reads, each with a distinct molecular identifier, were randomly selected from each sample. Instead of being binned into consensus sequences, reads with shared molecular identifiers were discarded. MiTCR, with a Q25 quality threshold and the strictest error-elimination algorithm, was used for CDR3 identification, clonotype clustering and error correction. A nonparametric unseen species model using Euler transformation provided a lower-bound estimate of total TCR beta diversity. The public reads were quality trimmed at Q25 with fastp and then assembled into clones with MiXCR by TCRdb, keeping productive beta chains. Each entry is one CDR3 protein sequence, shown with its most common DNA and genes. The V and J calls come from TCRdb's annotation, not from the publication. The sample profile shows 550,000 to 750,000 distinct CDR3 sequences; roughly 21% of them were found once. 3.5% to 4% of the sample is taken by the ten largest.

The full study reports these points: Compared with the aged group, the long-lived group had more naive CD4+ T cells, fewer expanded clones and increased TCR diversity, suggesting age selection. Observed TCR beta diversity per million T cells fell roughly linearly with age, and a significant reduction was already apparent by age around 40. Donor CMV infection status was unknown, potentially confounding age-related changes in expanded clonotypes. The percentage of naive T cells measured by flow cytometry correlated strongly with observed TCR beta diversity. Estimates of total diversity based on one million sequenced T cells were regarded as lower bounds and as underestimates. Since profiling was done on bulk unsorted PBMCs, naive and antigen-experienced compartments could not be conclusively compared.

The CDR3, from cysteine to phenylalanine, totals 15 residues. The retained sequence is limited to the CDR3, 45 bases, with the frame set at the first base. CDR1 and CDR2, per the germline V gene, are SGHVS and FNYEAQ. Trimmed from V: 5 bases; trimmed from J: 9 bases; junction bases lacking a gene match: 15. The donors were roughly 39 Caucasian individuals from Russia, aged roughly 6 to 100 years, who were systemically healthy. Each donor gave around 9.8 milliliters of peripheral blood, collected into EDTA-treated Vacutainer tubes. PBMCs were isolated by Ficoll-Paque density-gradient centrifugation, with at least 6 million obtained per sample. Trizol reagent was used to extract total RNA from the PBMCs, yielding at least 6 micrograms per sample. Naive CD45RAhigh/CD27high T cell percentages were measured by flow cytometry on a PBMC aliquot from every donor.

The origin of this receptor is a man between 65 and 85 years old in good health. The specimen sequenced was blood. The chain joins TRBV7-6 to TRBJ2-5, with TRBD2 matching 7 junction bases. The nucleotides read TGTGCCAGCAGCCTAGTCGGGAGGTCGGGTGAGGCCCAGTACTTC. Its translation reads: CASSLVGRSGEAQYF.